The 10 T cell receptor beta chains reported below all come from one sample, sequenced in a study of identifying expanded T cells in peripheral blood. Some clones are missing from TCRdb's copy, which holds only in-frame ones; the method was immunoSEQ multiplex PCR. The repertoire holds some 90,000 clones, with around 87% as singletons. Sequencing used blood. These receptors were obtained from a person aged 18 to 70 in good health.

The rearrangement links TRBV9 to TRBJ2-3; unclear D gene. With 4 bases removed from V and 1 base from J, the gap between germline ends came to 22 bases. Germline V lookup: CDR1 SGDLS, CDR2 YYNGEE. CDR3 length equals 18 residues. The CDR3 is CASSSNAGRNPGTDTQYF. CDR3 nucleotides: TGTGCCAGCAGCTCCAACGCAGGACGCAACCCTGGCACAGATACGCAGTATTTT. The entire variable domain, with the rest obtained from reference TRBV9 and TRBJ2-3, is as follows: DSGVTQTPKHLITATGQRVTLRCSPRSGDLSVYWYQQSLDQGLQFLIQYYNGEERAKGNILERFSAQQFPDLHSELNLSSLELGDSALYFCASSSNAGRNPGTDTQYFGPGTRLTVL.

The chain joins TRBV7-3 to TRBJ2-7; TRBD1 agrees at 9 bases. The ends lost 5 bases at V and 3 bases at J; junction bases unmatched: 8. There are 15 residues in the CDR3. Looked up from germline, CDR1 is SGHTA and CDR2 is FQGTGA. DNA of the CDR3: TGTGCCAGCAGCGCCGCGGGACAGGGCTTCTACGAGCAGTACTTC. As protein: CASSAAGQGFYEQYF.

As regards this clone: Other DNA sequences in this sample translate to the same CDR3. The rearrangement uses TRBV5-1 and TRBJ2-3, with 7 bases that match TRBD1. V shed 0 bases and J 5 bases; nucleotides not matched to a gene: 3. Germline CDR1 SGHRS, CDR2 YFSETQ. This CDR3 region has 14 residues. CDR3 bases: TGCGCCAGCAGCTTGGGACAGGGCCTAGATACGCAGTATTTT. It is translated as CASSLGQGLDTQYF.

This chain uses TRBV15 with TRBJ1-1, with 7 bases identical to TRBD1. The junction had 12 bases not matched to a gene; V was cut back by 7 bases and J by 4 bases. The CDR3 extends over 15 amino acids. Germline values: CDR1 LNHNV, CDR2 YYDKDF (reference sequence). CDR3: CATTNPTGEPTEAFF. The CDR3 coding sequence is TGTGCCACCACCAATCCTACAGGGGAACCCACTGAAGCTTTCTTT. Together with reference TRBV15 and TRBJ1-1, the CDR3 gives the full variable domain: DAMVIQNPRYQVTQFGKPVTLSCSQTLNHNVMYWYQQKSSQAPKLLFHYYDKDFNNEADTPDNFQSRRPNTSFCFLDIRSPGLGDTAMYLCATTNPTGEPTEAFFGQGTRLTVV.

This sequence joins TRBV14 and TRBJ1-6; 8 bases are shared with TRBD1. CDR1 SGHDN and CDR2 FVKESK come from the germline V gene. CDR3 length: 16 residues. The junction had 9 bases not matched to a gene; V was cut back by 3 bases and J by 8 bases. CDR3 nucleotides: TGTGCCAGCAGCCAGGCCAGGGGGCGCGGTGATTCACCCCTCCACTTT. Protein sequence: CASSQARGRGDSPLHF.

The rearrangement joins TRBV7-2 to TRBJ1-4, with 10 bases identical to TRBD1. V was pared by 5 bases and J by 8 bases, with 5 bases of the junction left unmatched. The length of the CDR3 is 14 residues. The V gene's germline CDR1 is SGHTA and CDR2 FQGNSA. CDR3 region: CASSRDRGYEKLFF. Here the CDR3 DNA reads TGTGCCAGCAGCCGGGACAGGGGATACGAAAAACTGTTTTTT.

The CDR3 nucleotides are TGTGCCACCACGACAGGGGGCCAACTCTCCTACAATGAGCAGTTCTTC. Residues: CATTTGGQLSYNEQFF. This chain connects TRBV7-2 to TRBJ2-1, with 10 bases that match TRBD1. Germline trimming cut 10 bases from V and 0 bases from J; bases unmatched to any gene: 9. Germline-derived CDR1 and CDR2 are SGHTA and FQGNSA. This CDR3 region has 16 residues. The whole variable domain, remainder taken from reference TRBV7-2 and TRBJ2-1, is GAGVSQSPSNKVTEKGKDVELRCDPISGHTALYWYRQSLGQGLEFLIYFQGNSAPDKSGLPSDRFSAERTGGSVSTLTIQRTQQEDSAVYLCATTTGGQLSYNEQFFGPGTRLTVL.

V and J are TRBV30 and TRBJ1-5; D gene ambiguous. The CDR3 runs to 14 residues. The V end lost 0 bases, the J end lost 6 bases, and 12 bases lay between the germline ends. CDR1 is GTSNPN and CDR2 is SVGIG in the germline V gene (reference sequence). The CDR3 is CAWSVLARSQPQHF. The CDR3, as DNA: TGTGCCTGGAGTGTACTGGCCAGATCTCAGCCCCAGCATTTT.

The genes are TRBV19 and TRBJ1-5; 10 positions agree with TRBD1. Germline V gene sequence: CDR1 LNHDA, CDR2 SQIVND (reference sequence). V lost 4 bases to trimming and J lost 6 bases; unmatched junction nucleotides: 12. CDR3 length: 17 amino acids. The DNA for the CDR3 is TGTGCCAGTAGTAGTGGGCCCGTGACAGGGGGCTTTCAGCCCCAGCATTTT. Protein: CASSSGPVTGGFQPQHF.

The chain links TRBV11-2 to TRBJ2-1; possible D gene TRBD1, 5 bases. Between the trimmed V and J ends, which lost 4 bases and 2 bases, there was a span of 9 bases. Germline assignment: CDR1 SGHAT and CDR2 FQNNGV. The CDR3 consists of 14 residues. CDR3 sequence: CASSSLGPYNEQFF. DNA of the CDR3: TGTGCCAGCAGCTCGCTGGGGCCCTACAATGAGCAGTTCTTC.